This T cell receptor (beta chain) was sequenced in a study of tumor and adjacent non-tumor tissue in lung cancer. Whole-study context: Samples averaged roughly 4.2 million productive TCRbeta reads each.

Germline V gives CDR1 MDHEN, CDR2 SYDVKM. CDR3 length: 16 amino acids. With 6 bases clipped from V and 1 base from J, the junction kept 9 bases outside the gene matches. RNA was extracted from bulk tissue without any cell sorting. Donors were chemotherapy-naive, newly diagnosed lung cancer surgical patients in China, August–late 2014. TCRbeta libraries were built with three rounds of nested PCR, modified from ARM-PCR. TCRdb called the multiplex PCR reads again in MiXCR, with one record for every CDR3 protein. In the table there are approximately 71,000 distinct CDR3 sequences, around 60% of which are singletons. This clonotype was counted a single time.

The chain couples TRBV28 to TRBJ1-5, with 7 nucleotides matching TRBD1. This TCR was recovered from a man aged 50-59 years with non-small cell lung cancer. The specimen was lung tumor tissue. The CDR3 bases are TGTGCCAGCAGCCCGTACAGGGGACTGAGCAATCAGCCCCAGCATTTT. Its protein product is CASSPYRGLSNQPQHF.